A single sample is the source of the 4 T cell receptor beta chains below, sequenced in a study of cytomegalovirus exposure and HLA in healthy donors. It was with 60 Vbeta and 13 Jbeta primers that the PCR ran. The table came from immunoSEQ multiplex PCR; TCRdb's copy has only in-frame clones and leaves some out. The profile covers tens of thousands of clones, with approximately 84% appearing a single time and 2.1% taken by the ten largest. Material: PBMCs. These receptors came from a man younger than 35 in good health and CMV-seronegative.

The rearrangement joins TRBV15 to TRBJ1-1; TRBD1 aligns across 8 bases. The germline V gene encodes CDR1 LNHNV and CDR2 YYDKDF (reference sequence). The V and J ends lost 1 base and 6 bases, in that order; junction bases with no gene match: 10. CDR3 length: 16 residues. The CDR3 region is CATSRVSGGLRAEAFF. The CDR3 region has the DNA TGTGCCACCAGCAGAGTTTCAGGGGGCCTAAGGGCTGAAGCTTTCTTT.

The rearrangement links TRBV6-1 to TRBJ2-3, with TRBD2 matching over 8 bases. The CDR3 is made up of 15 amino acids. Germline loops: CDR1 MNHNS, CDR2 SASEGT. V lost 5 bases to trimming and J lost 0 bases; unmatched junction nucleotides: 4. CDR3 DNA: TGTGCCAGCAGTAAACTAGCGGCTAGCACAGATACGCAGTATTTT. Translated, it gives CASSKLAASTDTQYF.

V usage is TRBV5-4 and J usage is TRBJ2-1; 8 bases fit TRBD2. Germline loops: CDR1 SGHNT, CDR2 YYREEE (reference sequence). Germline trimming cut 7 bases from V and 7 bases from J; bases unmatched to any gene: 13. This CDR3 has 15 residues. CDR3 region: CASRLWGGRLNEQFF. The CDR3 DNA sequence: TGTGCCAGCCGCCTGTGGGGCGGGAGGCTGAATGAGCAGTTCTTC.

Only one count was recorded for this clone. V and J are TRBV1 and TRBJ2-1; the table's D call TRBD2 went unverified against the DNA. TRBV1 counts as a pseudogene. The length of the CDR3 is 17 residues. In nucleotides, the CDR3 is TGCACCAGCAGCCAACCCCCGCACCAGCGGCGTCCCACTGAGCAGTTCTTC. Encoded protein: CTSSQPPHQRRPTEQFF.